This T cell receptor beta chain was captured by sequencing in a study of blood T cell repertoires in COVID-19. TCRdb's copy holds only in-frame clones and misses some; the assay was immunoSEQ multiplex PCR. Here the sample spans fewer than 350,000 clones, around 90% being singletons. V lost 5 bases to trimming and J lost 7 bases; unmatched junction nucleotides: 7. Germline CDR1 reads MNHEY; CDR2 reads SMNVEV (reference sequence). CDR3 length equals 15 residues. This clonotype originated in a man aged 40-50 years who had been exposed to COVID-19. J is TRBJ1-5 and V is TRBV27; 11 bases agree with TRBD1. The specimen sequenced was PBMCs or T cells enriched from blood (not recorded which). CDR3 in amino acids: CASSSGQGAWQPQHF. CDR3 nucleotide sequence: TGTGCCAGCAGTAGCGGACAGGGGGCATGGCAGCCCCAGCATTTT.